The 21 T cell receptor beta chains reported below all come from one sample, sequenced in a study of OX40 agonist ivuxolimab in advanced cancers. Data came from immunoSEQ multiplex PCR; TCRdb stores just in-frame clones and leaves some out. The data show roughly 67,000 clones, roughly 90% seen once. Specimen: CD4+ or CD8+ T cells sorted from blood, collected in a trial of the OX40 agonist ivuxolimab. Receptors originate from an adult with an advanced solid tumor such as melanoma, head and neck, liver or kidney cancer.

The chain employs TRBV4-1 and TRBJ1-6; 7 nucleotides agree with TRBD1. This CDR3 contains 15 residues. CDR1 and CDR2 (germline): MGHRA, YSYEKL. The V gene end was trimmed by 0 bases and the J gene end by 7 bases; junction bases not matched to a gene: 3. The CDR3 region is CASSQETGRNSPLHF. In nucleotides, the CDR3 is TGCGCCAGCAGCCAAGAGACAGGGAGAAATTCACCCCTCCACTTT.

The rearrangement links TRBV21-1 to TRBJ2-7. TRBV21-1 has pseudogene status. CDR3 length equals 14 residues. DNA for the CDR3: TGTGCCAGCGCCAAGGGCAGCAGATCCTACGAGCAGTACTTC. Translation gives CASAKGSRSYEQYF.

This clone was detected once. The CDR3 region has the DNA TGTGCCAGCGCCCTCGAGAACACTGAAGCTTTCTTT. As protein: CASALENTEAFF. The rearrangement links TRBV28 to TRBJ1-1; D unclear. The CDR3 sequence is 12 residues long. The germline gives CDR1 MDHEN, CDR2 SYDVKM. Trimming shortened V by 8 bases and J by 1 base, and 8 bases separated the two germline ends.

This chain uses TRBV6-1 with TRBJ2-1; unclear D gene. V was clipped by 4 bases and J by 5 bases, with 9 bases between them. CDR3 length: 13 amino acids. Germline CDR1 MNHNS, CDR2 SASEGT. As DNA, the CDR3 is TGTGCCAGCAGTGTGGGCCCCAACAATGAGCAGTTCTTC. This translates into CASSVGPNNEQFF.

V usage is TRBV5-4 and J usage is TRBJ2-7; unclear D gene. The CDR3 has 13 residues. Germline lookup yields CDR1 SGHNT and CDR2 YYREEE (reference sequence). V was shortened by 2 bases and J by 2 bases, with 8 bases between the two germline ends. CDR3 protein: CASSFDGPYEQYF. CDR3 coding DNA: TGTGCCAGCAGCTTCGACGGTCCCTACGAGCAGTACTTC.

The genes are TRBV6-1 and TRBJ1-5, with D uncertain. Germline V CDR1 and CDR2: MNHNS, SASEGT. The length of the CDR3 is 12 residues. Trimming stripped 4 bases from V and 4 bases from J, with 5 bases between. The CDR3 protein is CASSGGNQPQHF. CDR3 coding DNA: TGTGCCAGCAGTGGTGGTAATCAGCCCCAGCATTTT.

This chain links TRBV5-5 with TRBJ1-2, with TRBD1 matching 10 bases. V shed 0 bases, J shed 8 bases, and the junction held 7 bases outside the gene matches. The V gene's germline CDR1 is SGHKS and CDR2 YYEKEE (reference sequence). This CDR3 has 15 residues. The CDR3 region is CASSLVPRQGAGYTF. CDR3 DNA: TGTGCCAGCAGCTTGGTACCGAGACAGGGGGCCGGCTACACCTTC.

The J gene is TRBJ2-1, the V gene TRBV7-9; D is ambiguous. CDR3 length: 15 residues. Germline V gives CDR1 SEHNR, CDR2 FQNEAQ (reference sequence). V lost 0 bases and J lost 0, with 6 bases in between. As DNA, the CDR3 is TGTGCCAGCAGCTTAGCGGTGCTCTCCTACAATGAGCAGTTCTTC. The encoded protein is CASSLAVLSYNEQFF.

The CDR3, as DNA: TGTGCCACCAGCGGGGCAGGGTGGAATCAGCCCCAGCATTTT. Its translation: CATSGAGWNQPQHF. This rearrangement joins TRBV15 to TRBJ1-5; D might be TRBD1 (5 bases). V lost 5 bases and J 4 bases, leaving 12 bases between the germline ends. The CDR3 contains 14 residues. Per the germline V gene, CDR1 is LNHNV and CDR2 is YYDKDF (reference sequence).

With respect to this clone: One end of the junction is discordant with germline, which a read error may explain. The chain combines TRBV7-7 with TRBJ2-7; TRBD2 might be the D (6 bases). Germline CDR1 reads SSHAT; CDR2 reads FNYEAQ (reference sequence). The CDR3 spans 17 residues. CDR3 protein: CASSTRGFSPASYEQYF. CDR3 coding DNA: TGTGCTAGCAGCACCCGGGGGTTCTCCCCGGCCTCCTACGAGCAGTACTTC.

V is TRBV2 and J is TRBJ1-6; D is unclear. The CDR3 runs 14 residues. V was trimmed by 3 bases and J by 7 bases, leaving 10 bases between them. Germline V gene data show CDR1 as SNHLY and CDR2 as FYNNEI. CDR3 bases: TGTGCCAGCAGTGATGAACGGTTAAATTCACCCCTCCACTTT. Its protein is CASSDERLNSPLHF.

The genes are TRBV11-2 and TRBJ1-3, with D possibly TRBD1 on 6 matching bases. The CDR3 totals 16 residues. Trimming removed 5 bases at V and 0 bases at J, with 14 bases between. Germline loops: CDR1 SGHAT, CDR2 FQNNGV. CDR3 amino acids: CASSQMGQLSGNTIYF. CDR3 in DNA: TGTGCCAGCAGCCAAATGGGACAACTCTCTGGAAACACCATATATTTT.

This sequence joins TRBV4-2 and TRBJ2-3; D might be TRBD2 (7 bases). CDR1 LGHNA and CDR2 YNFKEQ come from the germline V gene. The V end lost 0 bases, the J end lost 8 bases, and 15 bases lay between the germline ends. There are 15 residues in the CDR3. This chain's CDR3 is CASSQESGGDPTQYF. The CDR3 bases are TGTGCCAGCAGCCAAGAATCGGGGGGCGATCCTACGCAGTATTTT.

J is TRBJ1-1 and V is TRBV4-1; TRBD1 matches at 9 bases. Germline V lookup: CDR1 MGHRA, CDR2 YSYEKL. The CDR3 covers 16 residues. V dropped 4 bases and J dropped 0; count of bases not matched to a gene: 6. As DNA, the CDR3 is TGCGCCAGCAGCCCCGGGACAGGGACCCTGAACACTGAAGCTTTCTTT. Translated, it gives CASSPGTGTLNTEAFF.

The V and J genes are TRBV7-2 and TRBJ2-3; D not certain. CDR1 and CDR2 (germline): SGHTA, FQGNSA. With 0 bases removed from V and 3 bases from J, the gap between germline ends came to 10 bases. This CDR3 comprises 15 residues. The CDR3 DNA is TGTGCCAGCAGCTTAGCGGGCGCGGCTACAGATACGCAGTATTTT. Translated: CASSLAGAATDTQYF.

J is TRBJ1-2 and V is TRBV6-6; 11 bases are a match to TRBD1. Germline V lookup: CDR1 MNHNY, CDR2 SVGAGI (reference sequence). The CDR3 is 15 residues long. Trimming cost V 6 bases and J 3 bases; bases outside gene matches: 6. This CDR3 is CASRIRTGGHYGYTF. The CDR3 DNA sequence: TGTGCCAGCAGGATTCGGACAGGGGGCCACTATGGCTACACCTTC.

This chain links TRBV7-6 with TRBJ2-1; 9 nucleotides align to TRBD2. CDR1 and CDR2 (germline): SGHVS, FNYEAQ. The CDR3 contains 15 residues. V shed 4 bases and J 2 bases; nucleotides not matched to a gene: 3. The CDR3 sequence: CASSSTSGAYNEQFF. CDR3 DNA sequence: TGTGCCAGCAGCTCGACTAGCGGCGCCTACAATGAGCAGTTCTTC.

The chain links TRBV18 to TRBJ2-7, with TRBD1 matching over 8 bases. Per the germline V gene, CDR1 is KGHSH and CDR2 is LQKENI. The length of the CDR3 is 13 residues. V shed 4 bases and J 6 bases; nucleotides not matched to a gene: 5. The CDR3 loop is CASSLTRGREQYF. In DNA form, the CDR3 reads TGTGCCAGCTCACTCACCAGGGGGCGCGAGCAGTACTTC.

This rearrangement joins TRBV2 to TRBJ2-7; TRBD2 aligns across 7 bases. This CDR3 contains 15 residues. Trimming took 3 bases from V and 1 from J; bases not matched to a gene: 6. Germline lookup yields CDR1 SNHLY and CDR2 FYNNEI. The CDR3 region has the DNA TGTGCCAGCAGTGAGATGGGAGGGCGATCCTACGAGCAGTACTTC. The encoded protein is CASSEMGGRSYEQYF.

The chain recombines TRBV7-8 with TRBJ2-3; 12 bases agree with TRBD2. The germline CDR1 and CDR2 sequences are SGHVS and FQNEAQ. V shed 6 bases, J shed 8 bases, and the junction held 12 bases outside the gene matches. This CDR3 spans 16 amino acids. The CDR3 coding sequence is TGTGCCAGCAGTCCACGCGGACTAGCGGGATTCGGTACGCAGTATTTT. Translating it yields CASSPRGLAGFGTQYF.

This sequence joins TRBV7-8 and TRBJ2-1, with TRBD2 matching 8 bases. V was clipped by 5 bases and J by 10 bases; unmatched bases: 16. Germline V gene lookup returns CDR1 SGHVS and CDR2 FQNEAQ. The CDR3 length is 16 residues. CDR3 sequence (DNA): TGTGCCAGCAGCGGAAGGGGAGCGGGAGCATCTGTCGAGCAGTTCTTC. It is translated as CASSGRGAGASVEQFF.